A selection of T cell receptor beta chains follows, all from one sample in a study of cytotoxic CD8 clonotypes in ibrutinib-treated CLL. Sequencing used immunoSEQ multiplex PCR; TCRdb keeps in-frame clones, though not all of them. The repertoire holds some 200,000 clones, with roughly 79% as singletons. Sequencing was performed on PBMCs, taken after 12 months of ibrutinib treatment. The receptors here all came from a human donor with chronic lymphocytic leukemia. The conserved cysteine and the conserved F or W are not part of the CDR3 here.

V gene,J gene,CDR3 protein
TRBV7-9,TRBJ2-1,ASSPNSGRSHNEQF
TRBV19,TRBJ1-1,ASSIGGNTEAF
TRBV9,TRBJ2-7,ASSSRTGSYEQY
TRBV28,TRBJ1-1,ASRGDSLMNTEAF
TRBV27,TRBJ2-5,ASSPRGRGGQETQY
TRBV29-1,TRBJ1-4,SVSTGSTNEKLF
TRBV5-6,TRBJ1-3,ASSFPADSGNTIY
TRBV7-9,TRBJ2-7,ASSLRGDAQY
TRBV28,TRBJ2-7,ASSRREPYEQY
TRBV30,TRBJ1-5,AWNRGSSNQPQH
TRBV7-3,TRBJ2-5,ASSLAGTSGETQY
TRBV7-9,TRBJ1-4,ASSFPSTATNEKLF
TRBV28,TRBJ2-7,ASSWTDRNSRGQY
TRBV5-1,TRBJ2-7,ASSSGLPAYEQY
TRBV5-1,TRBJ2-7,ASSSTGQGTYEQY
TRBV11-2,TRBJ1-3,ASSSRGTGNTIY
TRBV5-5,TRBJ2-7,ASSIDGWYEQY
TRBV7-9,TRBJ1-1,ASSLRQMNTEAF
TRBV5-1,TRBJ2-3,ASSIRTSGRADTQY
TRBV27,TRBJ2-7,ASSGTRYTYEQY
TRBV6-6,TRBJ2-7,ASGGTSSTYEQY
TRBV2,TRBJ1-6,ASEGGGSSPLH
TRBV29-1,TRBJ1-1,SVVRQMNTEAF
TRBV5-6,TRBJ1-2,ASSRIHGTGYGYT
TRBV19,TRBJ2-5,ASSMGRQGLETQY